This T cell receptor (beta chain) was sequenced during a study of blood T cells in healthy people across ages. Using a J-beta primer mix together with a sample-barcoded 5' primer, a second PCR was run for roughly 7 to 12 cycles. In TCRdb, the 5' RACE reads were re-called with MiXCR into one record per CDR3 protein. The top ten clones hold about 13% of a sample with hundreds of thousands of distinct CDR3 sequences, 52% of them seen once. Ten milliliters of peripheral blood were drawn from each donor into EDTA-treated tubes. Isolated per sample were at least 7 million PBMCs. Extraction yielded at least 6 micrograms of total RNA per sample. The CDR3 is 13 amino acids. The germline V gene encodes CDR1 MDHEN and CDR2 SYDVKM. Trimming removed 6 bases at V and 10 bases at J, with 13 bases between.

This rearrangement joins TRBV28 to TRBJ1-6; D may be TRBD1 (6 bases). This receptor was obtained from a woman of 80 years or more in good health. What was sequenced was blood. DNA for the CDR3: TGTGCCAGCAGACAGGGTTGGGGATCACCCCTCCACTTT. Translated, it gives CASRQGWGSPLHF.